This TCR beta chain was sequenced in a study of T cells in Graves' hyperthyroidism and ophthalmopathy. The germline V gene encodes CDR1 MNHEY and CDR2 SMNVEV (reference sequence). The CDR3 spans 16 residues. V lost 5 bases to trimming and J lost 3 bases; unmatched junction nucleotides: 8. Regions amplified from RNA transcripts were the TCR beta CDR3 regions. A first-round RT-PCR of the TCR CDR3 used the HTBI primer set. TCRdb reanalysed the multiplex PCR reads using MiXCR and keeps one entry per CDR3 protein. The repertoire holds some 560,000 distinct CDR3 sequences, with 14% as singletons. This clonotype was counted a few times.

The J gene is TRBJ2-2, the V gene TRBV27; 8 bases agree with TRBD2. Sequenced material: blood. The sequence was collected from a woman aged 40 to 55 with Graves' hyperthyroidism. In DNA form, the CDR3 reads TGTGCCAGCAGTACGCCGGGAGGGCCTTACACCGGGGAGCTGTTTTTT. Translating it yields CASSTPGGPYTGELFF.